These T cell receptor beta chains were read from a single sample in a study of Tregs in tolerant kidney transplant recipients. The data were produced by immunoSEQ multiplex PCR, yet TCRdb's version contains in-frame clones alone and is incomplete. The sample holds some 66,000 clones, roughly 89% seen once. The sample consisted of CD8+ T cells from blood, taken before the transplant. The receptors here all came from a human donor who received a combined kidney and bone marrow transplant. The CDR3 runs from the conserved cysteine through the conserved F or W. D genes are given only for firm matches. Clone size is not always given. Where it is, it says once, few, many or a class for expanded clones.

abundance	d_gene	j_gene	v_gene	CDR3nt	CDR3aa
few	-	TRBJ1-1	TRBV5-1	TGCGCCAGCAGGGAGGGGCTGGGGGGGAGAACTGAAGCTTTCTTT	CASREGLGGRTEAFF
-	TRBD1	TRBJ2-4	TRBV28	TGTGCCAGCAGTTCCGACAGGGAGAAAGCCAAAAACATTCAGTACTTC	CASSSDREKAKNIQYF
-	-	TRBJ2-1	TRBV7-9	TGTGCCAGCAGCTTAGTACAGGGTGGAAATGAGCAGTTCTTC	CASSLVQGGNEQFF
-	-	TRBJ2-7	TRBV14	TGTGCCAGCAGCCAAGCAGGGAACGGTTACGAGCAGTACTTC	CASSQAGNGYEQYF
-	-	TRBJ2-7	TRBV7-2	TGTGCCAGCAGCTCTATCGGGTACGAGCAGTACTTC	CASSSIGYEQYF
-	-	TRBJ1-1	TRBV19	TGTGCCACTAACTCCGGGGGGAACACTGAAGCTTTCTTT	CATNSGGNTEAFF
-	-	TRBJ2-4	TRBV2	TGTGCCAGCAGTGAATGGGCCGCACCGAACATTCAGTACTTC	CASSEWAAPNIQYF
-	-	TRBJ2-7	TRBV7-6	TGTGCCAGCAGCTTAGACTCCCCCCGGGAGCAGTACTTC	CASSLDSPREQYF
-	-	TRBJ2-1	TRBV30	TGTGCCTGGACGGGAACCGGGACTTTCTCGAATGAGCAGTTCTTC	CAWTGTGTFSNEQFF
-	TRBD2	TRBJ2-3	TRBV27	TGTGCCAGCAGAGGGCTAGCGGGAGGGCCAGGCACAGATACGCAGTATTTT	CASRGLAGGPGTDTQYF
-	-	TRBJ2-1	TRBV4-3	TGCGCCAGCAGCCCGGGACTTACGCATGAGCAGTTCTTC	CASSPGLTHEQFF
-	TRBD2	TRBJ2-7	TRBV29-1	TGCAGCGTTGGAGGGACTAGCGGGAGGGGCTACGAGCAGTACTTC	CSVGGTSGRGYEQYF
-	TRBD1	TRBJ1-1	TRBV7-9	TGTGCCAGCAGCTTAGTTGGCAGGGGGTATGGGAACACTGAAGCTTTCTTT	CASSLVGRGYGNTEAFF
-	TRBD1	TRBJ2-6	TRBV7-3	TGTGCCAGCAGCTTATGGACAGGGATACCATCTGGGGCCAACGTCCTGACTTTC	CASSLWTGIPSGANVLTF
-	TRBD1	TRBJ1-2	TRBV5-1	TGTGCCAGCAGCTTGGGACAGGGGTTGAACTATGGCTACACCTTC	CASSLGQGLNYGYTF
-	TRBD2	TRBJ2-1	TRBV30	TGTGCCTGGGAAGCTGCGGGAGTGAAGTTCTTC	CAWEAAGVKFF
-	TRBD1	TRBJ1-3	TRBV27	TGTGCCAGCAGTTTGAGGGACAGGGGGCACACCATATATTTT	CASSLRDRGHTIYF
once	-	TRBJ2-7	TRBV7-2	TGTGCCAGCAGCTTATATACTGTTGACGAGCAGTACTTC	CASSLYTVDEQYF
-	TRBD1	TRBJ2-2	TRBV6-6	TGTGCCAGCAGTTCCGACAGGGGGACCGGGGAGCTGTTTTTT	CASSSDRGTGELFF
-	TRBD2	TRBJ2-3	TRBV12-5	TGTGCTAGTGGGGAGCGGGGGGTCATGGATACGCAGTATTTT	CASGERGVMDTQYF
once	TRBD1	TRBJ2-5	TRBV29-1	TGCAGCGTTCCGGGACAGAGAGAGACCCAGTACTTC	CSVPGQRETQYF
-	-	TRBJ2-1	TRBV13	TGTGCCAGCAGCTTAGGCCGAACGGTCGAGTTCTTC	CASSLGRTVEFF
-	-	TRBJ2-1	TRBV9	TGTGCCAGCAGCGTACACGGGCGGGTTACCTGGGATGAGCAGTTCTTC	CASSVHGRVTWDEQFF
-	-	TRBJ1-1	TRBV6-5	TGTGCCAGCAGTTACCAGGGGAACACTGAAGCTTTCTTT	CASSYQGNTEAFF
-	TRBD1	TRBJ2-7	TRBV27	TGTGCCAGCAGTTTATTACACTCGGACAGGGGGCCGTACGAGCAGTACTTC	CASSLLHSDRGPYEQYF
-	TRBD1	TRBJ1-2	TRBV9	TGTGCCAGCAGCGTAGAGGGGACAGCTAACTATGGCTACACCTTC	CASSVEGTANYGYTF
-	TRBD2	TRBJ2-3	TRBV9	TGTGCCAGCAGCTCCAGCGGGAGCGCAGATACGCAGTATTTT	CASSSSGSADTQYF
-	-	TRBJ2-2	TRBV7-6	TGTGCCAGCAGCAATCAGGGGCGGAACACCGGGGAGCTGTTTTTT	CASSNQGRNTGELFF